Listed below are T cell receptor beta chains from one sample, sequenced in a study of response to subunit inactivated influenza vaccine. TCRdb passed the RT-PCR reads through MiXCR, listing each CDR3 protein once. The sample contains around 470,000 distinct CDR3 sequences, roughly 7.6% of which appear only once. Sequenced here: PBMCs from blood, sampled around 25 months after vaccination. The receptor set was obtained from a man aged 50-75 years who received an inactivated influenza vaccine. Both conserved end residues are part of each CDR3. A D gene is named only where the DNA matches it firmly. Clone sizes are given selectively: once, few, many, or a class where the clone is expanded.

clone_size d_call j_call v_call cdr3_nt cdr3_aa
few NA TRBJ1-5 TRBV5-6 TGTGCCAGCAGCTGGGGACATAGCAATCAGCCCCAGCATTTT CASSWGHSNQPQHF
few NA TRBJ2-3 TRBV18 TGTGCCAGCTCACCGGGGGGTGTGTATACGCAGTATTTT CASSPGGVYTQYF
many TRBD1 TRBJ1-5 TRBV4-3 TGCGCCAGCAGCCAAGCGACAGGGAACAATCAGCCCCAGCATTTT CASSQATGNNQPQHF
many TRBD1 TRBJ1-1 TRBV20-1 TGCAGTGCCCCGACAGGGTGGGACACTGAAGCTTTCTTT CSAPTGWDTEAFF
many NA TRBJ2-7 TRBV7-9 TGTGCCAGCAGCCACGGAGCGGGTATCTACGAGCAGTACTTC CASSHGAGIYEQYF
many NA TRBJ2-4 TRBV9 TGTGCCAGCAGCCGTTACTCAGGGAACATTCAGTACTTC CASSRYSGNIQYF
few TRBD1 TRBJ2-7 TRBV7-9 TGTGCCAGCAGCTTAGAAGGGGGCAGGTACGAGCAGTACTTC CASSLEGGRYEQYF
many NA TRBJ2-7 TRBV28 TGTGCCAGCAGTTTATCCGGGGCGGGGTACGAGCAGTACTTC CASSLSGAGYEQYF
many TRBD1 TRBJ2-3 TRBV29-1 TGCAGCACCTCGACAGGGGGCGGGACAGATACGCAGTATTTT CSTSTGGGTDTQYF
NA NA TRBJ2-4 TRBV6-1 TGTGCCAGCAGTGGACTCGTTGTAAGGGGAAACATTCAGTACTTC CASSGLVVRGNIQYF
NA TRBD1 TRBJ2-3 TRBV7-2 TGTGCCAGCAGCTTAGCCGGGACAGGGAACACAGATACGCAGTATTTT CASSLAGTGNTDTQYF
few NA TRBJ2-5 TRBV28 TGTGCCAGCTCCCCCGGCCGGGGTTGGGAGACCCAGTACTTC CASSPGRGWETQYF
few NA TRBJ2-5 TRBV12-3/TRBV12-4 TGTGCCAGCATCGACAACTCCAAGACCCAGTACTTC CASIDNSKTQYF
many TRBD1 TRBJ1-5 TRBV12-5 TGTGCTAGGGAATACAGGGGGGCGAGCAATCAGCCCCAGCATTTT CAREYRGASNQPQHF
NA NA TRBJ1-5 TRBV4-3 TGCGCCAGCAGCCAAGTTTGGAGGGGAAATCAGCCCCAGCATTTT CASSQVWRGNQPQHF
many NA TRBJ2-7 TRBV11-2 TGTGCCAGCAGCGGCAGCTACGAGCAGTACTTC CASSGSYEQYF
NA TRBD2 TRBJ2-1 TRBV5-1 TGCGCCAGCAGCCCTCCAGCGGGGGGGCGTAGTGAGCAGTTCTTC CASSPPAGGRSEQFF
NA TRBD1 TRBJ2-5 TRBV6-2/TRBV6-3 TGTGCCAGCAGTTACGGGACAGGGGATGCGGAGACCCAGTACTTC CASSYGTGDAETQYF
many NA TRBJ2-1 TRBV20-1 TGCAGTGCTAGAGACTTGGACAGCGACAATGAGCAGTTCTTC CSARDLDSDNEQFF
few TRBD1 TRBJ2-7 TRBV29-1 TGCAGCGTCCGGACAGGGGGCGACTCCTACGAGCAGTACTTC CSVRTGGDSYEQYF
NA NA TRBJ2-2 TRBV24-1 TGTGCCACCAGTGATCTCAGGGTTACCGGGGAGCTGTTTTTT CATSDLRVTGELFF
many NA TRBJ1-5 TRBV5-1 TGCGCCAGCAGTGTCAGGGCTAGCAATCAGCCCCAGCATTTT CASSVRASNQPQHF
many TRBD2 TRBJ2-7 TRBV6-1 TGTGCCAGCAGTGTAGCGGGGGTCTACGAGCAGTACTTC CASSVAGVYEQYF
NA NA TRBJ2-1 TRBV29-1 TGCAGCGTTGAAGCCAGCGTGTTGTTCTTC CSVEASVLFF
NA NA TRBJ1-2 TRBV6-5 TGTGCCAGCAGTTACGGCCGACAGCACTATGGCTACACCTTC CASSYGRQHYGYTF